This T cell receptor beta chain comes out of a study of molecular identifiers for immune sequencing clone quantification. Whole-study context: Replicate experiments took RNA from around 20,000 or 100,000 naive CD8 cells, divided it five ways and sequenced four. Regarding the study as a whole: Under 1% of molecules in naive cells, but over 98% of effector molecules, belonged to clones above 20 RNA copies.

V lost 4 bases, J lost 9 bases, and 16 bases stayed unmatched. CDR1 SQVTM and CDR2 ANQGSEA come from the germline V gene. This CDR3 spans 17 amino acids. Sorting was used to obtain naive CD8 T cells (CD8+CD4-CCR7+CD45RA+). MiXCR, applied by TCRdb to the PCR reads, yields one record per CDR3 protein. The profile covers tens of thousands of distinct CDR3 sequences, with under 20% appearing a single time and about 6.6% taken by the ten largest. There are many counts of this clonotype. What it binds is not known. The specimen sequenced was naive CD8+ T cells from blood, with Jurkat cell RNA spiked in. The subset was: FACS-sorted CD8+CD4-CCR7+CD45RA+ naive T cells. This receptor was obtained from a human donor in good health. Some libraries in this study had Jurkat cell RNA spiked in. The chain has TRBV29-1 and TRBJ2-1, with 12 bases lining up with TRBD2. The CDR3 spells CSVAFKASGRVGGEQFF. CDR3 bases: TGCAGCGTTGCCTTTAAGGCTAGCGGGAGGGTGGGCGGTGAGCAGTTCTTC.